A single T cell receptor beta chain is shown here with its context. Its target is not known. This sample stems from a study of blood T cells in healthy people across ages. Study summary: Template switching captured about one barcoded beta molecule per two T cells.

Study outcomes and limitations: What prevented conclusive comparison of naive and antigen-experienced cells was that PBMCs were unsorted.

Then a second PCR, running about 6 to 11 cycles, was carried out with a sample-barcoded 5' primer and a J-beta primer mix. In TCRdb, the 5' RACE reads were re-called with MiXCR into one record per CDR3 protein. The sample includes 660,000 or so distinct CDR3 sequences, under 70% of them seen just once. Per germline, CDR1 SQVTM and CDR2 ANQGSEA. The V gene end was trimmed by 6 bases and the J gene end by 8 bases; junction bases not matched to a gene: 5. The CDR3 extends over 13 amino acids. The clonotype comes from a man aged 60 to 75 in good health. The chain joins TRBV29-1 to TRBJ2-1; TRBD2 agrees at 12 bases. Material for sequencing was blood. CDR3 nucleotide sequence: TGCAGCGTCGAGAGGACTAGCGGGGATGAGCAGTTCTTC. The encoded protein is CSVERTSGDEQFF.